The rows below give T cell receptor beta chains drawn from one sample of a study of cytomegalovirus exposure and HLA in healthy donors. Produced via immunoSEQ multiplex PCR; TCRdb's table is partial and in-frame only. The sample holds 75,000 to 100,000 clones, around 76% seen once. Sequencing used PBMCs. All receptors come from a man aged 25 to 40 in good health and CMV-seronegative. Both conserved end residues are part of each CDR3. The D gene is left open where the match is weak. Only part of the rows carry a size: once, few, many, or a class if the clone is expanded.

D gene	V gene	clone size	J gene	CDR3 DNA	CDR3 protein
NA	TRBV10-3	few	TRBJ2-4	TGTGCCATCAGTGACACTACCATAGCCAAAAACATTCAGTACTTC	CAISDTTIAKNIQYF
TRBD1	TRBV27	NA	TRBJ1-1	TGTGCCAGCAGCTGGGACAGGGGGACCATGAACACTGAAGCTTTCTTT	CASSWDRGTMNTEAFF
TRBD2	TRBV13	NA	TRBJ2-1	TGTGCCAGCAGCTTAGACGGGGGGGCTGCGGAGCAGTTCTTC	CASSLDGGAAEQFF
TRBD1	TRBV12-5	NA	TRBJ2-1	TGTGCTAGTTGGGGACAGGGCTACAATGAGCAGTTCTTC	CASWGQGYNEQFF
NA	TRBV25-1	once	TRBJ1-3	TGTGCCAGCAGTGTCCTCTCTGGAAACACCATATATTTT	CASSVLSGNTIYF
TRBD1	TRBV27	NA	TRBJ2-7	TGTGCCAGCAGTCCCCGGGACAGGGGAACCCACGAGCAGTACTTC	CASSPRDRGTHEQYF
NA	TRBV7-3	NA	TRBJ2-5	TGTGCCAGCAGCTTAGGCGGGCTGTACCAAGAGACCCAGTACTTC	CASSLGGLYQETQYF
TRBD2	TRBV5-4	NA	TRBJ2-7	TGTGCCAGCAGCTGGGCGGGGGGGAACTCCTACGAGCAGTACTTC	CASSWAGGNSYEQYF
NA	TRBV7-3	NA	TRBJ1-1	TGTGCCAGCAGCCCGCTCGCGGAGGGGGAAGCTTTCTTT	CASSPLAEGEAFF
NA	TRBV19	NA	TRBJ1-4	TGTGCCAGTAGTATGCCGGCGGGGCGAGGTGGAAAACTGTTTTTT	CASSMPAGRGGKLFF
NA	TRBV9	NA	TRBJ2-2	TGTGCCAGCAGCGTAACCGGGGCGAACACCGGGGAGCTGTTTTTT	CASSVTGANTGELFF
NA	TRBV7-3	NA	TRBJ2-1	TGTGCCAGCAGCTTAGGAGGCCGCATGCCCTACAATGAGCAGTTCTTC	CASSLGGRMPYNEQFF
TRBD1	TRBV7-9	NA	TRBJ2-5	TGTGCCAGCAGCCCACCGGACAGGAATCAAGAGACCCAGTACTTC	CASSPPDRNQETQYF
NA	TRBV7-9	NA	TRBJ1-3	TGTGCCAGCAGCTTAGGTAGTTGGGAGAAGAACACCATATATTTT	CASSLGSWEKNTIYF
TRBD1	TRBV6-5	NA	TRBJ1-4	TGTGCCAGCAGTTCAGACAGGGGCTCTAATGAAAAACTGTTTTTT	CASSSDRGSNEKLFF
NA	TRBV9	NA	TRBJ1-2	TGTGCCAGCAGCGTAGGGGGAGGTGACTATGGCTACACCTTC	CASSVGGGDYGYTF
NA	TRBV6-5	few	TRBJ2-7	TGTGCCAGCAGTTACGGAGGGGTGATATCCTACGAGCAGTACTTC	CASSYGGVISYEQYF
NA	TRBV18	once	TRBJ2-1	TGTGCCAGCTCACCCCGCGGGCTAGCTTCCGTCAATGAGCAGTTCTTC	CASSPRGLASVNEQFF
TRBD1	TRBV6-5	NA	TRBJ1-1	TGTGCCAGCAGAACTACAGGGGGCGAGGGAGCTTTCTTT	CASRTTGGEGAFF
NA	TRBV13	few	TRBJ2-2	TGTGCCAGCAGCTTATCAGGGACATTCGCGAACACCGGGGAGCTGTTTTTT	CASSLSGTFANTGELFF
TRBD1	TRBV5-1	NA	TRBJ1-2	TGCGCCAGCAGCTCAACCGACAGGGGGAATGGCTACACCTTC	CASSSTDRGNGYTF
TRBD1	TRBV4-3	few	TRBJ2-7	TGCGCCAGCAGCCAACGGGACAGGGGCCCCTACGAGCAGTACTTC	CASSQRDRGPYEQYF
NA	TRBV29-1	few	TRBJ2-6	TGCAGCGTCCGCGGGTCCTCTGGGGCCAACGTCCTGACTTTC	CSVRGSSGANVLTF
TRBD1	TRBV5-6	NA	TRBJ1-2	TGTGCCAGCAGCTTTGTAGACAGGGCTGCCGGCTACACCTTC	CASSFVDRAAGYTF
NA	TRBV27	NA	TRBJ1-2	TGTGCCAGCAGTTTGAAAGGACAGTCCCCAGACTATGGCTACACCTTC	CASSLKGQSPDYGYTF
NA	TRBV6-6	NA	TRBJ1-6	TGTGCCAGCAGTTACCCGCTAACAGGGAATTCACCCCTCCACTTT	CASSYPLTGNSPLHF
TRBD2	TRBV29-1	NA	TRBJ2-3	TGCAGCGTTTATATACTAGCGGGACATAGCACAGATACGCAGTATTTT	CSVYILAGHSTDTQYF
NA	TRBV5-5	NA	TRBJ1-1	TGTGCCAGCAGCTTGTGGGGGGGGTATAACACTGAAGCTTTCTTT	CASSLWGGYNTEAFF
NA	TRBV19	NA	TRBJ1-1	TGTGCCAGTAGTATCAGGGGAGTCGGTATGGACACTGAAGCTTTCTTT	CASSIRGVGMDTEAFF
NA	TRBV18	once	TRBJ1-5	TGTGCCAGCTCACCAAGCTCCGGGAGGGGCCAGCCCCAGCATTTT	CASSPSSGRGQPQHF
NA	TRBV4-3	NA	TRBJ1-6	TGCGCCAGCAGCCAAGCGGCGGGGCGTTCACCCCTCCACTTT	CASSQAAGRSPLHF
NA	TRBV27	NA	TRBJ1-2	TGTGCCAGCAGTTTATCGCCAGGGAACTATGGCTACACCTTC	CASSLSPGNYGYTF
TRBD1	TRBV5-4	NA	TRBJ1-2	TGTGCCAGCAGCTTGGATGACAGGGCGCGCTATGGCTACACCTTC	CASSLDDRARYGYTF
NA	TRBV28	NA	TRBJ2-4	TGTGCCAGCAGTTTCGTGGGAGTAGGCAAAAACATTCAGTACTTC	CASSFVGVGKNIQYF
NA	TRBV19	NA	TRBJ2-7	TGTGCCAGTAGCTGGGGGGATTCCGACGAGCAGTACTTC	CASSWGDSDEQYF
NA	TRBV10-3	NA	TRBJ2-2	TGTGCCACCTCAACTTGGACAGCCAGAGCGAACACCGGGGAGCTGTTTTTT	CATSTWTARANTGELFF
TRBD1	TRBV7-9	NA	TRBJ1-2	TGTGCCAGCAGCAACCTGGACAGGGAGGGAGGCTACACCTTC	CASSNLDREGGYTF
NA	TRBV5-1	NA	TRBJ1-2	TGCGCCAGCAGCTTGGACAGGCTAGCTAACTATGGCTACACCTTC	CASSLDRLANYGYTF
NA	TRBV2	few	TRBJ1-2	TGTGCCAGCAGTCCAGAGCGGGAGGACTATGGCTACACCTTC	CASSPEREDYGYTF
TRBD1	TRBV13	once	TRBJ2-3	TGTGCCAGCAGCGACGGGACAGATAAGGCAGATACGCAGTATTTT	CASSDGTDKADTQYF
NA	TRBV9	NA	TRBJ2-2	TGTGCCAGCAGCGTAGGGGGGGGGCCCCGCGACGGGGAGCTGTTTTTT	CASSVGGGPRDGELFF
NA	TRBV6-6	NA	TRBJ1-3	TGTGCCAGCTCCAGACAGTCTGGAAACACCATATATTTT	CASSRQSGNTIYF
NA	TRBV7-9	NA	TRBJ2-3	TGTGCCAGCAGCTTACAGGGGAGGGACACAGATACGCAGTATTTT	CASSLQGRDTDTQYF
TRBD2	TRBV29-1	NA	TRBJ2-1	TGCAGCGCCCTCACCGGACTGGCTAGCGGGTACAATGAGCAGTTCTTC	CSALTGLASGYNEQFF
NA	TRBV18	NA	TRBJ1-4	TGTGCCAGCTCACCCCCGGGGGATGCTGCCGGGAAACTGTTTTTT	CASSPPGDAAGKLFF
TRBD2	TRBV9	NA	TRBJ2-2	TGTGCCAGCAGCGTTAGCGGGGGGAACACCGGGGAGCTGTTTTTT	CASSVSGGNTGELFF
TRBD1	TRBV4-2	NA	TRBJ1-2	TGTGCCAGCAGCCAACATCAAGGGACAGGGTCTGATGGCTACACCTTC	CASSQHQGTGSDGYTF
NA	TRBV7-2	NA	TRBJ1-3	TGTGCCAGCAGCTGGGGGGGTAAGGCCTCTGGAAACACCATATATTTT	CASSWGGKASGNTIYF
NA	TRBV7-9	NA	TRBJ1-2	TGTGCCAGCAGCTTAGCTGCGGTAAACCTATATGGCTACACCTTC	CASSLAAVNLYGYTF
NA	TRBV2	NA	TRBJ1-5	TGTGCCAGCAGGCTAGGACAAAATAGCAATCAGCCCCAGCATTTT	CASRLGQNSNQPQHF
NA	TRBV7-3	NA	TRBJ1-4	TGTGCCAGCAGCTTTCAGAGGGGGGAAAAACTGTTTTTT	CASSFQRGEKLFF
NA	TRBV7-9	few	TRBJ1-1	TGTGCCAGCAGCAAGTCAGGACAGTCCACTGAAGCTTTCTTT	CASSKSGQSTEAFF
NA	TRBV14	NA	TRBJ2-7	TGTGCCAGCAGCCAACGTTTTTACTTGGGGGGGCCCAAATACGAGCAGTACTTC	CASSQRFYLGGPKYEQYF